This T cell receptor beta chain was captured in a study of OX40 agonist ivuxolimab in advanced cancers. Turning to the study itself: Patients were infused with ivuxolimab every 2 weeks at 0.01 to 10 mg/kg. Hepatocellular carcinoma, melanoma, renal cell or head and neck cancer affected the dose-escalation patients. It was permissible to have had prior anti-PD-1, anti-PD-L1 or anti-CTLA-4 therapy, and approximately 41% had some.

Produced via immunoSEQ multiplex PCR; TCRdb's table is partial and in-frame only. The sample consists of 70,000 to 95,000 clones, approximately 88% of them appearing once. The CDR3 contains 15 residues. Germline V gene lookup returns CDR1 GTSNPN and CDR2 SVGIG (reference sequence). V trimming: 2 bases; J trimming: 5 bases; junction bases outside the gene matches: 8. The sample in question was CD4+ or CD8+ T cells sorted from blood, obtained in a trial of the OX40 agonist ivuxolimab. The clonotype was recovered from an adult with an advanced solid tumor such as melanoma, head and neck, liver or kidney cancer. The V and J genes are TRBV30 and TRBJ2-3; the match to TRBD2 covers 9 bases. In DNA, the CDR3 is TGTGCCTGGAGTAGGGCGGGAGGGCCAATAGATACGCAGTATTTT. Its protein is CAWSRAGGPIDTQYF.